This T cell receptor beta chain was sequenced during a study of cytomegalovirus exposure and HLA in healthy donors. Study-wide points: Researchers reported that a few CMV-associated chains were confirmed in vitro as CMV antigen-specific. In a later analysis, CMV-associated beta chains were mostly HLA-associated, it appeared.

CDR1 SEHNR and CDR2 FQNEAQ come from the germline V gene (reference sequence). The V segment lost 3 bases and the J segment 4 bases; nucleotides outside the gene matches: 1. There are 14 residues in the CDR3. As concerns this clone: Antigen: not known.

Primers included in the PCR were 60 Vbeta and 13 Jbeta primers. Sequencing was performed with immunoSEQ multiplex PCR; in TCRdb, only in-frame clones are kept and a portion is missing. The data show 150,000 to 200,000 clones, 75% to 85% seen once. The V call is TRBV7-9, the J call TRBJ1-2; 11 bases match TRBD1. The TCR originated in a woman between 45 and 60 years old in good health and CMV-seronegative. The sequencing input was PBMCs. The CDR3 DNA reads TGTGCCAGCAGCTTCGGACAGGGGGCCTATGGCTACACCTTC. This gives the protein CASSFGQGAYGYTF.